Each of the 17 T cell receptor beta chains below was sequenced from the same sample in a study of T cell repertoires in cytomegalovirus infection. Antigens for these TCRs are unknown. TCRdb reprocessed the reads with MiXCR, giving one entry per CDR3 protein. Here the sample spans approximately 340,000 distinct CDR3 sequences, about 28% being singletons. Sequences were derived from cultured PBMCs, sampled from culture after CMV antigen stimulation. The receptors stem from a human donor in good health (CMV status not recorded). Some clones in this sample may be carry-over from other donors' samples.

This clonotype was seen more than once but under ten times. The CDR3 DNA sequence: TGTGCCAGCAGCTTAAGCGCAGGGCTCGAGCAGTACTTC. Its translation is CASSLSAGLEQYF. The chain employs TRBV7-6 and TRBJ2-7; perhaps TRBD1 as D (5 bases). CDR1 SGHVS and CDR2 FNYEAQ come from the germline V gene. The CDR3 runs 13 residues. V shed 2 bases and J shed 6 bases, with 11 bases lying between them.

V usage is TRBV6-2 or TRBV6-3 and J usage is TRBJ2-7, with D maybe TRBD1 (6 bases). V was shortened by 6 bases and J by 1 base, with 13 bases between the two germline ends. The CDR3 length is 14 residues. Germline lookup yields CDR1 MNHEY and CDR2 SVGEGT. The CDR3 protein is CASSPRQVSYEQYF. The CDR3 DNA reads TGTGCCAGCAGCCCAAGACAGGTTTCCTACGAGCAGTACTTC.

The chain joins TRBV29-1 to TRBJ2-4; no firm D call. Germline loops: CDR1 SQVTM, CDR2 ANQGSEA. The V end lost 4 bases, the J end lost 0 bases, and 10 bases lay between the germline ends. The CDR3 totals 14 residues. CDR3 sequence: CSVAKLQAKNIQYF. The CDR3 bases are TGCAGCGTTGCAAAGCTACAAGCCAAAAACATTCAGTACTTC.

This chain joins TRBV11-2 and TRBJ2-7, with a possible D match to TRBD2 (6 bases). The CDR3 extends over 13 amino acids. V was cut by 5 bases and J by 9 bases, with 17 bases left in between. Germline V lookup: CDR1 SGHAT, CDR2 FQNNGV. CDR3 in DNA: TGTGCCAGCAGCAACCCGGGAGTGCTGGGGCAGTACTTC. It yields the protein CASSNPGVLGQYF.

This clonotype was recorded only once. The CDR3 sequence is CSPSAPGASGRYSYNEQFF. DNA of the CDR3: TGCAGTCCATCTGCTCCTGGGGCTAGCGGGAGATATAGCTACAATGAGCAGTTCTTC. The chain has TRBV20-1 and TRBJ2-1; 10 nucleotides line up with TRBD2. CDR1 and CDR2 from the germline V gene are DFQATT and SNEGSKA (reference sequence). Trimming cost V 8 bases and J 3 bases; bases outside gene matches: 22. This CDR3 has 19 residues.

V is TRBV27 and J is TRBJ1-3; tentative D call: TRBD1 (5 bases). Looked up from germline, CDR1 is MNHEY and CDR2 is SMNVEV (reference sequence). Trimming removed 6 bases at V and 2 bases at J, with 11 bases between. The CDR3 spans 14 residues. CDR3 in DNA: TGTGCCAGCAGAGGAGGGACGACTGGAAACACCATATATTTT. It codes for CASRGGTTGNTIYF.

This clonotype was observed a few times. V usage is TRBV27 and J usage is TRBJ2-3; no definite D call. With 6 bases removed from V and 2 bases from J, the gap between germline ends came to 12 bases. CDR1 is MNHEY, CDR2 SMNVEV, per germline (reference sequence). The CDR3 spans 14 residues. The CDR3 here is CASSLGADTDTQYF. The CDR3 DNA reads as TGTGCCAGCAGCTTGGGTGCAGACACAGATACGCAGTATTTT.

V and J are TRBV2 and TRBJ1-1; D perhaps matches TRBD1 (5 bases). V was clipped by 6 bases and J by 0 bases, with 11 bases between them. CDR1 is SNHLY, CDR2 FYNNEI, per germline. The CDR3 has 14 amino acids. This CDR3 reads CASSRQYMNTEAFF. The CDR3 DNA follows: TGTGCCAGCAGCCGACAGTATATGAACACTGAAGCTTTCTTT.

This clonotype has only a few counts. The rearrangement links TRBV20-1 to TRBJ1-5, with TRBD1 as a possible D gene (5 bases). The V end was cut by 3 bases, the J end by 0 bases, with 15 bases between. The germline V gene has CDR1 DFQATT and CDR2 SNEGSKA (reference sequence). The CDR3 runs to 16 residues. The CDR3 loop is CSARAREIYSNQPQHF. The CDR3 DNA reads as TGCAGTGCTAGGGCCAGGGAAATTTATAGCAATCAGCCCCAGCATTTT.

This clonotype was found many times. The V and J genes are TRBV19 and TRBJ1-5; tentatively, D is TRBD1 (5 bases). V was trimmed by 5 bases and J by 6 bases, leaving 20 bases between them. This CDR3 contains 16 residues. Germline V CDR1 and CDR2: LNHDA, SQIVND (reference sequence). The DNA of the CDR3 is TGTGCCAGTAGTGGTACTCGGGCAGGGTTTATTCAGCCCCAGCATTTT. Amino acid sequence: CASSGTRAGFIQPQHF.

The chain has TRBV18 and TRBJ1-3; 9 bases are a match to TRBD1. The CDR3 sequence is 17 residues long. With 2 bases clipped from V and 4 bases from J, the junction kept 9 bases outside the gene matches. Germline V CDR1 and CDR2: KGHSH, LQKENI. CDR3 sequence: CASSPYFGTGIGNTIYF. The CDR3 DNA reads TGTGCCAGCTCACCATACTTCGGGACAGGGATCGGAAACACCATATATTTT.

This clonotype was seen only a few times. The V and J genes are TRBV9 and TRBJ2-7; 12 bases agree with TRBD2. Germline values: CDR1 SGDLS, CDR2 YYNGEE. The trim removed 3 bases at V and 1 base at J, leaving 2 bases unmatched. The CDR3 length is 15 residues. This CDR3 is CASSAGLAGSYEQYF. The CDR3 nucleotides read TGTGCCAGCAGCGCCGGACTAGCGGGGTCCTACGAGCAGTACTTC.

The chain links TRBV6-1 to TRBJ2-3, with 12 bases lining up with TRBD2. Germline CDR1 MNHNS, CDR2 SASEGT. J was trimmed by 2 bases and V by 1 base; bases with no gene match: 7. This CDR3 comprises 18 residues. CDR3 sequence: CASSEVPSGGAITDTQYF. The CDR3 DNA reads TGTGCCAGCAGTGAAGTACCTAGCGGGGGGGCCATCACAGATACGCAGTATTTT.

In its sample, this clonotype was seen a few times. The CDR3 loop reads CASSSYQDTDTQYF. CDR3 DNA: TGTGCCAGCAGCTCCTACCAGGACACAGATACGCAGTATTTT. V is TRBV7-9 and J is TRBJ2-3; D is uncertain. Looked up from germline, CDR1 is SEHNR and CDR2 is FQNEAQ (reference sequence). This CDR3 is 14 amino acids long. The V end lost 4 bases, the J end lost 2 bases, and 10 bases lay between the germline ends. Combining the CDR3 with reference TRBV7-9 and TRBJ2-3 gives the whole variable domain DTGVSQNPRHKITKRGQNVTFRCDPISEHNRLYWYRQTLGQGPEFLTYFQNEAQLEKSRLLSDRFSAERPKGSFSTLEIQRTEQGDSAMYLCASSSYQDTDTQYFGPGTRLTVL.

The rearrangement links TRBV7-9 to TRBJ1-1; no reliable D call. CDR1 and CDR2 from the germline V gene are SEHNR and FQNEAQ (reference sequence). The length of the CDR3 is 13 residues. V was pared by 11 bases and J by 1 base, with 14 bases between. DNA for the CDR3: TGTGCCGGAGGTAAGAGTTCGAACACTGAAGCTTTCTTT. The encoded protein is CAGGKSSNTEAFF.

This clonotype showed up just a few times. This chain joins TRBV20-1 and TRBJ1-3; D gene uncertain. Germline V gene data show CDR1 as DFQATT and CDR2 as SNEGSKA (reference sequence). The V end was cut by 0 bases, the J end by 0 bases, with 9 bases between. This CDR3 is 15 amino acids long. CDR3 sequence reads: CSARDIQFSGNTIYF. In nucleotides, the CDR3 is TGCAGTGCTAGAGATATCCAGTTCTCTGGAAACACCATATATTTT.

This clonotype was counted ten times or more. The chain combines TRBV28 with TRBJ2-7, with TRBD2 matching 12 bases. Per germline, CDR1 MDHEN and CDR2 SYDVKM. Losses at the gene ends were 1 base for V and 4 bases for J; bases not matched to a gene: 8. This CDR3 has 17 residues. The CDR3 DNA follows: TGTGCCAGCAGTTTATCGCGACTAGCGGGAGCTGAGTACGAGCAGTACTTC. This gives the protein CASSLSRLAGAEYEQYF. The complete variable domain, with remaining parts taken from reference TRBV28 and TRBJ2-7, reads DVKVTQSSRYLVKRTGEKVFLECVQDMDHENMFWYRQDPGLGLRLIYFSYDVKMKEKGDIPEGYSVSREKKERFSLILESASTNQTSMYLCASSLSRLAGAEYEQYFGPGTRLTVT.